This T cell receptor (beta chain) originates from a study of cytomegalovirus exposure and HLA in healthy donors. Study-wide points: Later on, a genetic analysis was performed. It linked a missense variant in DCLRE1C with V- and J-gene trimming of TCR beta.

Comments on this clone: Antigen unknown.

It was with 60 Vbeta and 13 Jbeta primers that the PCR ran. Only in-frame clones appear in the TCRdb table, and some are missing; sequencing was by immunoSEQ multiplex PCR. The table records some 91,000 clones, around 74% of them present only once. Germline V lookup: CDR1 MGHDK, CDR2 SYGVNS. CDR3 length equals 17 residues. V gave up 3 bases and J gave up 4 bases; unmatched junction bases: 9. This rearrangement joins TRBV25-1 to TRBJ2-2; 9 nucleotides match TRBD2. The source material was PBMCs. This receptor was identified in a middle-aged man in good health and CMV-seropositive. CDR3 sequence reads: CASSDVSGRYFTGELFF. The CDR3 coding sequence is TGTGCCAGCAGTGATGTCAGCGGGAGGTATTTCACCGGGGAGCTGTTTTTT.